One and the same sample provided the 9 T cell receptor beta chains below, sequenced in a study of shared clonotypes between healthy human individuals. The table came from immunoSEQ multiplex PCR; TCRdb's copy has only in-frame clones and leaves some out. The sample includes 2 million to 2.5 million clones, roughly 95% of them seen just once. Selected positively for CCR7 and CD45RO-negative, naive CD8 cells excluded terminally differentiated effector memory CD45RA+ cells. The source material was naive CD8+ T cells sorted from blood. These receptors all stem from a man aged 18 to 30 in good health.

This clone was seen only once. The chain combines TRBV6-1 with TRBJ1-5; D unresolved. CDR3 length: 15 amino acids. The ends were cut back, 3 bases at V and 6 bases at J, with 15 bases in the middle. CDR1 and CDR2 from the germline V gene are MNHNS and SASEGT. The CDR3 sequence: CASSDGGASGQPQHF. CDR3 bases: TGTGCCAGCAGTGACGGCGGAGCGTCCGGTCAGCCCCAGCATTTT.

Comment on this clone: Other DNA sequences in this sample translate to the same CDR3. The chain's CDR3 is CASSLGGDGSYEQYF. CDR3 nucleotides: TGTGCCAGCAGTTTGGGGGGTGATGGGTCCTACGAGCAGTACTTC. The chain couples TRBV27 to TRBJ2-7, with TRBD2 as a possible D gene (6 bases). Trimming pared 3 bases from V and 1 base from J, leaving 13 bases between. Germline V gene lookup returns CDR1 MNHEY and CDR2 SMNVEV (reference sequence). CDR3 length: 15 amino acids.

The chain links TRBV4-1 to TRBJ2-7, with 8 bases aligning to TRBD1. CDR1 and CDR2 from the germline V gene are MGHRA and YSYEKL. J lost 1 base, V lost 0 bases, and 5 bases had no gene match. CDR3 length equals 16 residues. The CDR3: CASSQDWTGFSYEQYF. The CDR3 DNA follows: TGCGCCAGCAGCCAAGATTGGACAGGGTTTTCCTACGAGCAGTACTTC.

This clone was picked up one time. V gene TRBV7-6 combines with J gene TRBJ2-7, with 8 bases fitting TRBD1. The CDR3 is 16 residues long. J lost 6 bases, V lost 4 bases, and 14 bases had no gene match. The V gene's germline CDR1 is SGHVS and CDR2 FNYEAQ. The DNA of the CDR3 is TGTGCCAGCAGCTCAAACCCGGGACAGGACCCCTCCGAGCAGTACTTC. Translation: CASSSNPGQDPSEQYF.

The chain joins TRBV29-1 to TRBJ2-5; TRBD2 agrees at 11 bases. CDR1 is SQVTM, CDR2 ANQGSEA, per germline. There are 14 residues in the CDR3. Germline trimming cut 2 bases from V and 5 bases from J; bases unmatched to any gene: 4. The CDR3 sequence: CSVETSGSWETQYF. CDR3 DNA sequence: TGCAGCGTTGAAACTAGCGGGAGTTGGGAGACCCAGTACTTC.

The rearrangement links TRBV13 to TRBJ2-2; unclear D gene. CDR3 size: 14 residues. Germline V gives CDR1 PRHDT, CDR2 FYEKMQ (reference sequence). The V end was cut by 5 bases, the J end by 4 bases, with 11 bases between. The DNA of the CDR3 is TGTGCCAGCAGCCTCCGAGGAGTCACCGGGGAGCTGTTTTTT. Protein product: CASSLRGVTGELFF.

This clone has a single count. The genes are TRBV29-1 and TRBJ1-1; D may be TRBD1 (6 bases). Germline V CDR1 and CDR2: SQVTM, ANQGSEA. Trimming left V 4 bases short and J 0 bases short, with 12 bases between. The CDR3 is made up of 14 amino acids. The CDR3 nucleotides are TGCAGCGTTGGGTCAGGGGCCTTGAACACTGAAGCTTTCTTT. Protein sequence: CSVGSGALNTEAFF. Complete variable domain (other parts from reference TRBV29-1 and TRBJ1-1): SAVISQKPSRDICQRGTSLTIQCQVDSQVTMMFWYRQQPGQSLTLIATANQGSEATYESGFVIDKFPISRPNLTFSTLTVSNMSPEDSSIYLCSVGSGALNTEAFFGQGTRLTVV.

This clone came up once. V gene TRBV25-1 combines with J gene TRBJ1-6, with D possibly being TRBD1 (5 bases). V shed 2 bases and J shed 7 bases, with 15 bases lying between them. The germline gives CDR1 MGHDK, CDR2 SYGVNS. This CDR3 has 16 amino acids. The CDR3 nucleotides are TGTGCCAGCAGTGAAGATCCCGACAGCAGGAATTCACCCCTCCACTTT. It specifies CASSEDPDSRNSPLHF. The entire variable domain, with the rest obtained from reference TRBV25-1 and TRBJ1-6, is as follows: EADIYQTPRYLVIGTGKKITLECSQTMGHDKMYWYQQDPGMELHLIHYSYGVNSTEKGDLSSESTVSRIRTEHFPLTLESARPSHTSQYLCASSEDPDSRNSPLHFGNGTRLTVT.

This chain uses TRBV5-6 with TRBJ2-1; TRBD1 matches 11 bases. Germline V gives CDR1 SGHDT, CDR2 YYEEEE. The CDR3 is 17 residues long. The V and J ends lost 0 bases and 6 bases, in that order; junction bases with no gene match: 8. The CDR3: CASSLELGQGAVNEQFF. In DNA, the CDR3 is TGTGCCAGCAGCTTGGAGCTTGGACAGGGGGCGGTCAATGAGCAGTTCTTC.